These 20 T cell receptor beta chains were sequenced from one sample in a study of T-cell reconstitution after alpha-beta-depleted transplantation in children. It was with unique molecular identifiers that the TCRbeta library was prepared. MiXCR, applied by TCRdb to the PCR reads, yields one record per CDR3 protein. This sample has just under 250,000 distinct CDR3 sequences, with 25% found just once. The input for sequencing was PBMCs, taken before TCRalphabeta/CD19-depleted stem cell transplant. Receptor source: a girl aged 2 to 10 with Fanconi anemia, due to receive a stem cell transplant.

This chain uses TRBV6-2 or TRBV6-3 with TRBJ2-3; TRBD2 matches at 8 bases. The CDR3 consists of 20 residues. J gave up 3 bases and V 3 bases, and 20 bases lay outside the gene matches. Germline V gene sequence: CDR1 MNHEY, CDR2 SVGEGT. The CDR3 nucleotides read TGTGCCAGCAGTTATGAAAGCGGGAGTTCCGCATCCATGTTGACAGATACGCAGTATTTT. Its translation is CASSYESGSSASMLTDTQYF.

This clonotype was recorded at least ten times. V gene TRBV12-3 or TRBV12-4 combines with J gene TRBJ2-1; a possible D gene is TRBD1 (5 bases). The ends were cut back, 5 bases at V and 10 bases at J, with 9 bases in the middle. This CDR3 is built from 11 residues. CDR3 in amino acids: CASSPDTEQFF. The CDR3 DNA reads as TGTGCCAGCAGTCCGGACACCGAGCAGTTCTTC.

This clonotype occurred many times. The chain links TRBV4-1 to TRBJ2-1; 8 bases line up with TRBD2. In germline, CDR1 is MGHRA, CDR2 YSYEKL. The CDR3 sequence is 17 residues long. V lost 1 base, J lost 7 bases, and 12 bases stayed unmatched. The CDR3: CASSQGQLAVLGNEQFF. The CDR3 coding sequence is TGCGCCAGCAGCCAAGGGCAACTAGCGGTCCTGGGGAATGAGCAGTTCTTC.

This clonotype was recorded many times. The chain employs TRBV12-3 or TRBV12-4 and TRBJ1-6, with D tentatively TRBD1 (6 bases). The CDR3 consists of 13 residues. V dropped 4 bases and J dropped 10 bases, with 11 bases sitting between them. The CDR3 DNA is TGTGCCAGCAGTTGGGGGGCGCAATCACCCCTCCACTTT. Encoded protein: CASSWGAQSPLHF.

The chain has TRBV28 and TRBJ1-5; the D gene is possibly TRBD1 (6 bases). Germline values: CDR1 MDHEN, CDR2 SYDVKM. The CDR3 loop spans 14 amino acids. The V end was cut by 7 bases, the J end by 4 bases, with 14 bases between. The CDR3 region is CASIGTRTNQPQHF. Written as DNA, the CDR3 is TGTGCCAGCATCGGGACACGGACGAATCAGCCCCAGCATTTT.

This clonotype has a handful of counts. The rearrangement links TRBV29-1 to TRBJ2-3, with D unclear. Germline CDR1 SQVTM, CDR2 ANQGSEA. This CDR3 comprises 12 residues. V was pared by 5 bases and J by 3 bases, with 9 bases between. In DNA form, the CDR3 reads TGCAGCGTTAGTTGGGGAACAGATACGCAGTATTTT. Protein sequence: CSVSWGTDTQYF.

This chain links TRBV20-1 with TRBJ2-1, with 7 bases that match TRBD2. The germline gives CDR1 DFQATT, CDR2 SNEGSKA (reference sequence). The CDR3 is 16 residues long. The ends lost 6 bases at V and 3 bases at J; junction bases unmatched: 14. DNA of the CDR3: TGCAGTGCCACACCGGGGATTAGCGGGTTCTACAATGAGCAGTTCTTC. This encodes CSATPGISGFYNEQFF.

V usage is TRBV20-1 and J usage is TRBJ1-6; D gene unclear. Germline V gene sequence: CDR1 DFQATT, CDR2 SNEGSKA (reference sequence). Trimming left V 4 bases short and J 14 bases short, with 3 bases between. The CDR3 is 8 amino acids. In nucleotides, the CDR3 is TGCAGTGCTAATTCCCTCCACTTT. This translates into CSANSLHF.

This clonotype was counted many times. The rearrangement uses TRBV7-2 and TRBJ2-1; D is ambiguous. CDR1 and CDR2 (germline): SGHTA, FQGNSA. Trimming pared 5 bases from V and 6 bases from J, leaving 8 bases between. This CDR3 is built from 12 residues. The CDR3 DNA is TGTGCCAGCAGCCTAACCCCCAATGAGCAGTTCTTC. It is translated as CASSLTPNEQFF.

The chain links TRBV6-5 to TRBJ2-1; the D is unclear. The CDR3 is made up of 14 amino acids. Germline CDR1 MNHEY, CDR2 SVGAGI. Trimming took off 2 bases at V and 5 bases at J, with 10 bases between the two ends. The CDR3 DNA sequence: TGTGCCAGCAGTTACGCCGACGGACACAATGAGCAGTTCTTC. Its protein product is CASSYADGHNEQFF.

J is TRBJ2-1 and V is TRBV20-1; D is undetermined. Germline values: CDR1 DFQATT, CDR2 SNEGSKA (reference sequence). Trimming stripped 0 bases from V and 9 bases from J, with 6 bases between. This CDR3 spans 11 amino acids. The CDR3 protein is CSARDPGEQFF. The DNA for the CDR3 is TGCAGTGCTAGAGACCCGGGTGAGCAGTTCTTC.

The CDR3 is CASSELQTLTYNEQFF. In nucleotides, the CDR3 is TGTGCCAGCAGTGAACTGCAGACTCTTACCTACAATGAGCAGTTCTTC. The chain uses TRBV2 and TRBJ2-1; the D is unclear. With 2 bases removed from V and 2 bases from J, the gap between germline ends came to 13 bases. There are 16 residues in the CDR3. Germline V gene lookup returns CDR1 SNHLY and CDR2 FYNNEI. The full variable domain, completed using reference TRBV2 and TRBJ2-1, is EPEVTQTPSHQVTQMGQEVILRCVPISNHLYFYWYRQILGQKVEFLVSFYNNEISEKSEIFDDQFSVERPDGSNFTLKIRSTKLEDSAMYFCASSELQTLTYNEQFFGPGTRLTVL.

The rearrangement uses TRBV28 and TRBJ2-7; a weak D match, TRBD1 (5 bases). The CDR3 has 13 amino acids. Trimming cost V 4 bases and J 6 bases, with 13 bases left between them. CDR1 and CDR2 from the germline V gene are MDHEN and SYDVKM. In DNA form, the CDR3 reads TGTGCCAGCAGTTGGGGCCAGATAGGCGAGCAGTACTTC. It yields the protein CASSWGQIGEQYF.

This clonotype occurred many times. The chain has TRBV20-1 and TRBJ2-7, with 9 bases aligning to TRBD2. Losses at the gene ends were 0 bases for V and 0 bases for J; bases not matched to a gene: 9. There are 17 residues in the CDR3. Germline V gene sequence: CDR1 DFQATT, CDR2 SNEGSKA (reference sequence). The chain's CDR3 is CSARDRGSGSLSYEQYF. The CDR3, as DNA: TGCAGTGCTAGAGATCGAGGTAGCGGGAGCCTCTCCTACGAGCAGTACTTC.

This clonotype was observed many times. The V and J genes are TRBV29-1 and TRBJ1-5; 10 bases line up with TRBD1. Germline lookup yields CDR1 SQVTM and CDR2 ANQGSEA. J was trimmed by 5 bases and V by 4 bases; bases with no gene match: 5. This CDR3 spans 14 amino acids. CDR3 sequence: CSVGTGGMDQPQHF. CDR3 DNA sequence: TGCAGCGTTGGGACAGGGGGGATGGATCAGCCCCAGCATTTT.

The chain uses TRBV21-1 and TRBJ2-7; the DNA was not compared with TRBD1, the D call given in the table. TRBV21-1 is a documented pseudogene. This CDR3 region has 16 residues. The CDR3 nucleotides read TGTGCCAGCAGCAAAGCGCTGCGGACAGGGTTCTACGAGCAGTACTTC. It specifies CASSKALRTGFYEQYF.

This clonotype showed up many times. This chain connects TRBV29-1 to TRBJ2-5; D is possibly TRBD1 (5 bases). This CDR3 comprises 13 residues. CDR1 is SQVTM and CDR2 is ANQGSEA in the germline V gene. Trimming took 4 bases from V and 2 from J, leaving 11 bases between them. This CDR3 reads CSVARNRQETQYF. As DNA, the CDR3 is TGCAGCGTTGCAAGGAACAGGCAAGAGACCCAGTACTTC.

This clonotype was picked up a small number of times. CDR3: CASSQQYSNQPQHF. CDR3 in DNA: TGTGCCAGCAGCCAACAGTATAGCAATCAGCCCCAGCATTTT. The V and J genes are TRBV2 and TRBJ1-5; D gene uncertain. CDR1 is SNHLY, CDR2 FYNNEI, per germline. This CDR3 spans 14 amino acids. V lost 6 bases to trimming and J lost 0 bases, with 9 bases between them.

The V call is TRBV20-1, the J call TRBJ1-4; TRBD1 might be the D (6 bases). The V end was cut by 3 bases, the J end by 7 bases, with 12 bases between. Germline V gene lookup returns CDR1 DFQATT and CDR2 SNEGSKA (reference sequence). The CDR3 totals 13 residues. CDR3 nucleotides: TGCAGTGCTAGTGCAGGGGTTGCTGAAAAACTGTTTTTT. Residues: CSASAGVAEKLFF.

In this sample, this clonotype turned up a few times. CDR3 in amino acids: CSARVQTSYEQYF. CDR3 DNA: TGCAGTGCTAGAGTACAGACTTCCTACGAGCAGTACTTC. The V call is TRBV20-1, the J call TRBJ2-7; D ambiguous. Germline V CDR1 and CDR2: DFQATT, SNEGSKA (reference sequence). The ends were cut back, 1 base at V and 1 base at J, with 8 bases in the middle. This CDR3 contains 13 residues.